The 15 T cell receptor beta chains reported below all come from one sample, sequenced in a study of beta chain features in type 1 diabetes. Overall study findings and caveats: All four CD4+ subsets from Type 1 diabetes patients carried moderately but significantly shorter TCRB CDR3s.

No antigen is known for these receptors. The study reverse transcribed the entire isolated RNA, so it sequenced expressed TCRB transcripts. The method was immunoSEQ multiplex PCR; TCRdb's version includes in-frame clones alone and lacks a portion of them. The table lists approximately 600,000 clones, under 15% of them singletons. Sequencing was carried out using naive CD4+ T cells from blood. The receptors here all came from a man aged 30 to 39 with type 1 diabetes.

This clone was seen only a few times. V gene TRBV7-2 combines with J gene TRBJ2-1; D perhaps matches TRBD2 (6 bases). The germline V and J ends were trimmed by 2 bases and 5 bases, with 13 bases remaining between them. Germline V gene lookup returns CDR1 SGHTA and CDR2 FQGNSA. The length of the CDR3 is 15 residues. The CDR3 DNA reads TGTGCCAGCAGCTTACGGCGGGGCTTAAACAATGAGCAGTTCTTC. Translating it yields CASSLRRGLNNEQFF.

This sequence joins TRBV5-1 and TRBJ1-1; D is unclear. The germline V gene encodes CDR1 SGHRS and CDR2 YFSETQ. The CDR3 length is 14 residues. The V and J ends lost 2 bases and 3 bases respectively, with 11 bases between them. The CDR3: CASSFAGPDTEAFF. CDR3 DNA: TGCGCCAGCAGCTTTGCAGGTCCGGACACTGAAGCTTTCTTT.

The rearrangement links TRBV4-3 to TRBJ2-7, with D perhaps given as TRBD1 or TRBD2 (5 bases each). The CDR3 is made up of 19 amino acids. CDR1 is LGHNA, CDR2 YSLEER, per germline. Deletions cut 0 bases from V and 1 base from J, with 22 bases between. Written as DNA, the CDR3 is TGCGCCAGCAGCCAAGAATCTTCAGGGTTGGCGCGGAGGTCCTACGAGCAGTACTTC. Amino acid sequence: CASSQESSGLARRSYEQYF.

The table lists this clone with a few counts. The chain links TRBV29-1 to TRBJ2-1, with 7 bases fitting TRBD2. This CDR3 region has 14 residues. The V gene's germline CDR1 is SQVTM and CDR2 ANQGSEA. V lost 5 bases and J lost 2; bases outside the gene matches: 6. This CDR3 is CSVPRGEAYNEQFF. The CDR3 DNA follows: TGCAGCGTTCCCCGGGGGGAAGCCTACAATGAGCAGTTCTTC.

The rearrangement links TRBV2 to TRBJ1-1, with D maybe TRBD1 (5 bases). The CDR3 is 13 amino acids. Between the trimmed V and J ends, which lost 3 bases and 5 bases, there was a span of 10 bases. The germline gives CDR1 SNHLY, CDR2 FYNNEI. CDR3 DNA: TGTGCCAGCAGTGACGGGGGTATAACTGAAGCTTTCTTT. Translating it yields CASSDGGITEAFF.

The chain employs TRBV28 and TRBJ2-3, with 10 nucleotides matching TRBD2. V lost 6 bases to trimming and J lost 7 bases; unmatched junction nucleotides: 10. This CDR3 is built from 15 residues. Germline V lookup: CDR1 MDHEN, CDR2 SYDVKM. CDR3 sequence (DNA): TGTGCCAGCAGCCCCGGACTAGCGGAGTCGAATACGCAGTATTTT. It translates to CASSPGLAESNTQYF.

The chain couples TRBV6-6 to TRBJ2-7; 9 bases match TRBD1. V shed 5 bases, J shed 0 bases, and the junction held 8 bases outside the gene matches. CDR3 length equals 16 residues. CDR1 is MNHNY and CDR2 is SVGAGI in the germline V gene (reference sequence). CDR3 loop: CASSKNGQGHSYEQYF. CDR3 bases: TGTGCCAGCAGTAAAAACGGACAGGGGCACTCCTACGAGCAGTACTTC.

This clone was detected a few times. One end of the junction varies from germline; a read error may be responsible. The genes are TRBV10-3 and TRBJ1-2, with TRBD1 as a possible D gene (6 bases). CDR1 is ENHRY, CDR2 SYGVKD, per germline. The CDR3 totals 13 residues. The CDR3 DNA reads TGTGCCAGCAGTAATTCAGGGGAGCGTGGCTACACCTTC. Translation: CASSNSGERGYTF.

This chain connects TRBV14 to TRBJ2-7; D gene unclear. V lost 1 base to trimming and J lost 7 bases, with 11 bases between them. Germline V gene lookup returns CDR1 SGHDN and CDR2 FVKESK. The CDR3 length is 13 residues. This CDR3 reads CASSQVPYEEQYF. DNA for the CDR3: TGTGCCAGCAGCCAAGTTCCCTACGAGGAGCAGTACTTC.

This chain joins TRBV18 and TRBJ2-1; 12 nucleotides match TRBD2. The CDR3 consists of 16 residues. In germline, CDR1 is KGHSH, CDR2 LQKENI. The junction had 10 bases not matched to a gene; V was cut back by 6 bases and J by 7 bases. In DNA, the CDR3 is TGTGCCAGCTCCTTACGGACTAGCGGGGTTGGGAATGAGCAGTTCTTC. It yields the protein CASSLRTSGVGNEQFF. The full variable domain, its missing parts supplied by reference TRBV18 and TRBJ2-1, is NAGVMQNPRHLVRRRGQEARLRCSPMKGHSHVYWYRQLPEEGLKFMVYLQKENIIDESGMPKERFSAEFPKEGPSILRIQQVVRGDSAAYFCASSLRTSGVGNEQFFGPGTRLTVL.

In this sample, this clone turned up a few times. The chain joins TRBV7-9 to TRBJ2-2, with TRBD2 matching over 9 bases. V gave up 5 bases and J gave up 2 bases; unmatched junction bases: 3. Germline V gives CDR1 SEHNR, CDR2 FQNEAQ (reference sequence). This CDR3 is built from 15 residues. The CDR3 DNA follows: TGTGCCAGCAGCCCTAGCGGGGCCAACACCGGGGAGCTGTTTTTT. Translating gives CASSPSGANTGELFF.

This sequence joins TRBV7-9 and TRBJ2-7; 8 positions agree with TRBD1. Trimming at V came to 5 bases and at J to 5 bases, leaving 11 bases not matched to a gene. The CDR3 has 15 residues. The germline V gene encodes CDR1 SEHNR and CDR2 FQNEAQ (reference sequence). The CDR3 bases are TGTGCCAGCAGCCAACCGGGACAGGCGAGGAACGAGCAGTACTTC. Residues: CASSQPGQARNEQYF.

The chain is built from TRBV30 and TRBJ1-4; unclear D gene. This CDR3 has 16 residues. V dropped 4 bases and J dropped 3 bases, with 18 bases sitting between them. Germline V gene sequence: CDR1 GTSNPN, CDR2 SVGIG (reference sequence). The CDR3 spells CAWTSREGSPNEKLFF. As DNA, the CDR3 is TGTGCCTGGACCTCCCGGGAAGGTAGTCCTAATGAAAAACTGTTTTTT.

This clone showed up just a few times. The rearrangement links TRBV13 to TRBJ2-5; possibly TRBD1 or TRBD2 for D (6 bases each). This CDR3 comprises 16 residues. The V gene's germline CDR1 is PRHDT and CDR2 FYEKMQ (reference sequence). Trimming took 0 bases from V and 2 from J, leaving 13 bases between them. CDR3 nucleotides: TGTGCCAGCAGCTTAGGCCCTCGGGGGCATCAAGAGACCCAGTACTTC. Protein: CASSLGPRGHQETQYF.

This clone showed up just a few times. The chain uses TRBV29-1 and TRBJ1-1; D is unresolved. The CDR3 has 11 amino acids. Germline V lookup: CDR1 SQVTM, CDR2 ANQGSEA. Trimming pared 7 bases from V and 5 bases from J, leaving 11 bases between. This chain's CDR3 is CSGGSETEAFF. The CDR3 DNA follows: TGCAGCGGTGGGAGTGAGACTGAAGCTTTCTTT.